The rows below give T cell receptor beta chains drawn from one sample of a study of T cells after yellow fever vaccination. TCRdb reprocessed the 5' RACE reads via MiXCR and lists one record per CDR3 protein. The sample records roughly 520,000 distinct CDR3 sequences, just over 20% being singletons. The material sequenced was PBMCs, taken 21 days after the first yellow fever vaccination. The source of these receptors is a man aged 18 to 35 who received the YFV17D yellow fever vaccine. The CDR3 runs from the conserved cysteine through the conserved F or W. A D gene is named only where the DNA matches it firmly. Not all rows give a size; the values are once, few, many and, for expanded clones, a class.

clone_size	d_call	v_call	j_call	cdr3_aa	cdr3_nt
-	TRBD2	TRBV5-6	TRBJ2-3	CASSLVGLAGGTDTQYF	TGTGCCAGCAGCCTGGTAGGCCTAGCGGGGGGCACAGATACGCAGTATTTT
few	-	TRBV4-2	TRBJ2-1	CASSQEPGVDEQFF	TGTGCCAGCAGCCAGGAGCCTGGGGTGGATGAGCAGTTCTTC
few	-	TRBV10-3	TRBJ2-3	CAISESLGGGFTDTQYF	TGTGCCATCAGTGAGTCGCTTGGGGGGGGCTTCACAGATACGCAGTATTTT
-	TRBD1	TRBV2	TRBJ1-1	CASISQGDIPEAFF	TGTGCCAGCATCTCACAGGGGGATATTCCTGAAGCTTTCTTT
-	-	TRBV10-3	TRBJ1-1	CAISAGAGNTEAFF	TGTGCCATCAGTGCGGGGGCAGGAAACACTGAAGCTTTCTTT
few	-	TRBV12-3/TRBV12-4	TRBJ1-5	CASSLARSSNQPQHF	TGTGCCAGCAGTTTAGCCAGGAGTAGCAATCAGCCCCAGCATTTT
-	-	TRBV7-2	TRBJ1-2	CASSYGTPGGYTF	TGTGCCAGCAGCTACGGGACACCCGGAGGCTACACCTTC
few	-	TRBV4-3	TRBJ2-3	CASSPQQQDTQYF	TGCGCCAGCAGCCCGCAGCAACAAGATACGCAGTATTTT
few	-	TRBV6-1	TRBJ1-6	CASTRGALNSPLHF	TGTGCCAGCACCCGGGGGGCCCTTAATTCACCCCTCCACTTT
-	TRBD1	TRBV7-9	TRBJ2-7	CASSEGTDEQYF	TGTGCCAGCAGCGAGGGGACAGACGAGCAGTACTTC
-	-	TRBV7-9	TRBJ2-5	CASSFGRDYQETQYF	TGTGCCAGCAGCTTTGGTCGGGATTACCAAGAGACCCAGTACTTC
many	-	TRBV4-3	TRBJ2-1	CASSQEIAAHEQFF	TGCGCCAGCAGTCAAGAGATAGCGGCCCATGAGCAGTTCTTC
many	-	TRBV27	TRBJ2-1	CASSFNLRGSYNEQFF	TGTGCCAGCAGTTTCAACTTACGGGGTTCCTACAATGAGCAGTTCTTC
few	-	TRBV7-3	TRBJ2-1	CASSAGWSPGDEQFF	TGTGCCAGCAGCGCCGGGTGGTCCCCGGGCGATGAGCAGTTCTTC
few	-	TRBV6-2/TRBV6-3	TRBJ2-1	CASSHRASEQFF	TGTGCCAGCAGTCACAGGGCGTCGGAGCAGTTCTTC
few	-	TRBV7-9	TRBJ2-2	CASSLKGFTGELFF	TGTGCCAGCAGCTTAAAAGGGTTTACCGGGGAGCTGTTTTTT
-	-	TRBV4-1	TRBJ1-5	CASSQGVPGVRPQHF	TGCGCCAGCAGCCAAGGTGTACCTGGGGTTCGGCCCCAGCATTTT
-	-	TRBV20-1	TRBJ1-2	CSARVPRTAYGYTF	TGCAGTGCTAGGGTCCCCCGGACAGCTTATGGCTACACCTTC
few	-	TRBV5-6	TRBJ2-2	CASSLRGTGFTGELFF	TGTGCCAGCAGCTTGAGGGGGACTGGTTTTACCGGGGAGCTGTTTTTT
-	TRBD1	TRBV6-1	TRBJ1-5	CASSKDRVGDQPQHF	TGTGCCAGCAGTAAGGACAGGGTGGGCGATCAGCCCCAGCATTTT
-	-	TRBV20-1	TRBJ1-3	CSAATGGRNTIYF	TGCAGTGCTGCGACAGGCGGGAGAAACACCATATATTTT
-	TRBD1	TRBV7-3	TRBJ2-3	CASSLVGTGDTQYF	TGTGCCAGCAGCTTAGTCGGGACAGGGGATACGCAGTATTTT
many	-	TRBV12-3/TRBV12-4	TRBJ2-2	CASSTGNTGELFF	TGTGCCAGCAGTACAGGGAACACCGGGGAGCTGTTTTTT
many	TRBD2	TRBV5-5	TRBJ2-3	CASSLSVVLGRGGRVTDTQYF	TGTGCCAGCAGCTTGTCAGTGGTGCTTGGGCGGGGGGGCCGGGTCACAGATACGCAGTATTTT
-	-	TRBV7-2	TRBJ2-1	CASSLSGVANEQFF	TGTGCCAGCAGCTTATCAGGGGTCGCCAATGAGCAGTTCTTC
-	TRBD1	TRBV7-2	TRBJ2-7	CASRFDRGASYEQYF	TGTGCCAGCAGATTTGACAGGGGCGCCTCCTACGAGCAGTACTTC
-	-	TRBV7-8	TRBJ1-1	CASSLALGSEEAFF	TGTGCCAGCAGCTTAGCGCTAGGTTCGGAGGAAGCTTTCTTT
many	-	TRBV5-1	TRBJ2-3	CASSLDWDTQYF	TGCGCCAGCAGCCTCGACTGGGATACGCAGTATTTT
few	TRBD2	TRBV12-3/TRBV12-4	TRBJ2-3	CASSLIRLAGGAQYF	TGTGCCAGCAGTTTAATCCGACTAGCGGGGGGAGCGCAGTATTTT
-	-	TRBV28	TRBJ2-3	CASSLSSYGADTQYF	TGTGCCAGCAGTCTGAGTAGTTACGGGGCAGATACGCAGTATTTT
few	TRBD2	TRBV5-1	TRBJ2-3	CASGSLAGGTDTQYF	TGCGCCAGCGGATCTCTAGCGGGGGGAACAGATACGCAGTATTTT
few	-	TRBV20-1	TRBJ2-5	CSARDLAGSETQYF	TGCAGTGCTAGAGATCTGGCAGGGTCAGAGACCCAGTACTTC
few	-	TRBV5-1	TRBJ2-5	CASGQNFVRTQYF	TGCGCCAGCGGACAGAACTTTGTGCGGACCCAGTACTTC
-	-	TRBV6-1	TRBJ1-6	CASRQGSYNSPLHF	TGTGCCAGCAGGCAAGGCTCCTATAATTCACCCCTCCACTTT
-	-	TRBV5-8	TRBJ2-7	CASSLGRVPEQYF	TGTGCCAGCAGTCTCGGAAGGGTTCCCGAGCAGTACTTC
-	-	TRBV28	TRBJ2-5	CASSLPSSDGKTQYF	TGTGCCAGCAGTTTACCGTCTAGTGATGGGAAGACCCAGTACTTC
few	-	TRBV6-2/TRBV6-3	TRBJ1-1	CASSRREGAFF	TGTGCCAGCAGTCGTCGGGAGGGAGCTTTCTTT
-	TRBD1	TRBV12-3/TRBV12-4	TRBJ1-1	CASSGTESNTEAFF	TGTGCCAGCAGTGGGACAGAATCGAACACTGAAGCTTTCTTT
-	-	TRBV20-1	TRBJ1-5	CSARPPGSRPQHF	TGCAGTGCTAGGCCCCCGGGGAGCAGGCCCCAGCATTTT
-	-	TRBV7-8	TRBJ2-1	CASSAYRVRTYNEQFF	TGTGCCAGCAGCGCATACAGGGTACGGACCTACAATGAGCAGTTCTTC
-	-	TRBV4-3	TRBJ2-3	CASSQSETDTQYF	TGCGCCAGCAGCCAGTCAGAAACAGATACGCAGTATTTT
-	TRBD1	TRBV19	TRBJ1-1	CATATGGNTEAFF	TGTGCCACTGCGACAGGGGGGAACACTGAAGCTTTCTTT
-	TRBD2	TRBV6-2/TRBV6-3	TRBJ2-7	CASSYTSDEQYF	TGTGCCAGCAGTTACACTAGCGACGAGCAGTACTTC
-	TRBD2	TRBV7-9	TRBJ2-1	CASRAPGGVSSYNEQFF	TGTGCCAGCAGGGCTCCCGGGGGGGTAAGCTCCTACAATGAGCAGTTCTTC
-	-	TRBV10-3	TRBJ1-1	CATAGWDGVAFF	TGTGCCACAGCTGGGTGGGATGGTGTAGCTTTCTTT
-	TRBD2	TRBV5-1	TRBJ2-3	CASSLKTSGLDTDTQYF	TGCGCCAGCAGCTTAAAAACCTCGGGACTAGACACAGATACGCAGTATTTT
many	TRBD2	TRBV11-2	TRBJ2-7	CASTIGLASPVQYF	TGTGCCAGCACCATAGGACTAGCGTCTCCTGTGCAGTACTTC
once	TRBD1	TRBV4-3	TRBJ2-2	CASSQGTGYTGELLF	TGCGCCAGCAGCCAAGGGACAGGGTACACCGGGGAACTGTTGTTT
-	-	TRBV12-3/TRBV12-4	TRBJ1-5	CASSSSGGWIDQPQHF	TGTGCCAGCAGTTCCTCGGGAGGGTGGATCGATCAGCCCCAGCATTTT
-	-	TRBV12-3/TRBV12-4	TRBJ2-1	CASSLAAVNEQFF	TGTGCCAGCAGTTTAGCCGCAGTCAATGAGCAGTTCTTC
-	TRBD1	TRBV20-1	TRBJ2-3	CSARVGTVSRDTQYF	TGCAGTGCTAGAGTCGGGACAGTGAGCAGAGATACGCAGTATTTT
few	-	TRBV29-1	TRBJ2-3	CSVERYQGVTDTQYF	TGCAGCGTTGAACGATACCAGGGAGTCACAGATACGCAGTATTTT
-	-	TRBV20-1	TRBJ2-7	CSAYQGGGGLYEQYF	TGCAGTGCGTACCAAGGAGGGGGGGGACTCTACGAGCAGTACTTC